A selection of T cell receptor beta chains follows, all from one sample in a study of T cell repertoires in cytomegalovirus infection. TCRdb redid the calling of the reads with MiXCR, one entry per CDR3 protein. The sample includes approximately 140,000 distinct CDR3 sequences, roughly 9% of them seen just once. The sample was PBMCs. All receptors come from a human donor in good health (CMV status not recorded). Some clones in this sample may be carry-over from other donors' samples. Both conserved end residues are part of each CDR3. Each record gives: D gene, V gene, J gene, clone size, CDR3 protein, CDR3 DNA. The D gene is left open where the match is weak. The size field is filled for only some rows; it gives once, few, many or a size class.

>-|TRBV20-1|TRBJ1-1|few
CSARGTNTEAFF
TGCAGTGCTAGGGGAACGAACACTGAAGCTTTCTTT
>-|TRBV9|TRBJ1-1|few
CASSAPGSGSTEAFF
TGTGCCAGCAGCGCACCCGGCAGCGGATCTACTGAAGCTTTCTTT
>-|TRBV7-6|TRBJ1-6|many
CASSLNAGGNSPLHF
TGTGCCAGCAGCTTAAATGCAGGTGGGAATTCACCCCTCCACTTT
>TRBD2|TRBV15|TRBJ2-1|many
CATSRDLSGGYNEQFF
TGTGCCACCAGCAGAGATCTTAGCGGGGGCTACAATGAGCAGTTCTTC
>TRBD1|TRBV10-3|TRBJ1-5|many
CAISPGQGDNQPQHF
TGTGCCATCAGCCCGGGACAGGGCGACAATCAGCCCCAGCATTTT
>-|TRBV7-8|TRBJ1-6|many
CASSREGPLYNSPLHF
TGTGCCAGCTCGAGGGAGGGTCCCCTTTATAATTCACCCCTCCACTTT
>-|TRBV27|TRBJ1-6|many
CASSSYGGTPLHF
TGTGCCAGCAGCTCCTATGGGGGCACACCCCTCCACTTT
>-|TRBV15|TRBJ1-1|-
CATSRRAPGQNTEAFF
TGTGCCACCAGCAGACGAGCGCCGGGACAGAACACTGAAGCTTTCTTT
>TRBD1|TRBV7-2|TRBJ1-2|many
CASSIRGGDSYGYTF
TGTGCCAGCAGCATTCGTGGGGGGGACAGCTATGGCTACACCTTC
>TRBD1|TRBV25-1|TRBJ1-2|once
CASSVTGRNGYTF
TGTGCCAGCAGTGTGACAGGGAGGAATGGCTACACCTTC
>-|TRBV4-2|TRBJ1-5|few
CASSPRVSKESNQPQHF
TGTGCCAGCAGCCCGCGGGTCTCGAAGGAGAGCAATCAGCCCCAGCATTTT
>TRBD2|TRBV7-6|TRBJ2-3|many
CASSGPGLAGGTDTQYF
TGTGCCAGCAGCGGGCCGGGACTAGCGGGGGGCACAGATACGCAGTATTTT
>-|TRBV19|TRBJ1-5|many
CASRSGGAHQPQHF
TGTGCCAGTAGGTCGGGGGGGGCACATCAGCCCCAGCATTTT
>-|TRBV7-8|TRBJ2-5|many
CASSLEWGMETQYF
TGTGCCAGCAGTCTGGAGTGGGGCATGGAGACCCAGTACTTC
>TRBD2|TRBV7-8|TRBJ2-6|many
CASSLGGGLGANVLTF
TGTGCCAGCAGCTTAGGCGGGGGGCTAGGGGCCAACGTCCTGACTTTC
>TRBD2|TRBV20-1|TRBJ2-3|-
CSARDVGTSGGFGTDTQYF
TGCAGTGCTAGAGATGTAGGGACTAGCGGGGGCTTCGGCACAGATACGCAGTATTTT
>TRBD2|TRBV7-8|TRBJ2-1|many
CASSLLAGGRNEQFF
TGTGCCAGCAGCCTCCTAGCGGGGGGGAGGAATGAGCAGTTCTTC
>TRBD1|TRBV6-5|TRBJ1-1|many
CASSYSMDRDNEAFF
TGTGCCAGCAGTTACTCGATGGACAGGGATAACGAAGCTTTCTTT
>TRBD1|TRBV19|TRBJ2-7|many
CASSIRSGTGDDYEQYF
TGTGCCAGTAGTATACGCTCCGGGACAGGGGACGACTACGAGCAGTACTTC
>-|TRBV7-2|TRBJ1-4|many
CASTYPGGGEKLFF
TGTGCCAGCACCTACCCGGGGGGGGGCGAAAAACTGTTTTTT
>TRBD1|TRBV30|TRBJ1-3|-
CAWTPRDRAGNTIYF
TGTGCCTGGACCCCACGGGACAGGGCTGGAAACACCATATATTTT
>-|TRBV6-2/TRBV6-3|TRBJ1-1|many
CASSYQWGTTEAFF
TGTGCCAGCAGTTACCAATGGGGTACTACTGAAGCTTTCTTT
>-|TRBV5-1|TRBJ1-2|-
CASSLKGSNYGYTF
TGCGCCAGCAGCTTGAAGGGGTCTAACTATGGCTACACCTTC
>-|TRBV25-1|TRBJ1-2|few
CASSESRYGYTF
TGTGCCAGCAGTGAATCACGCTATGGCTACACCTTC
>TRBD1|TRBV5-1|TRBJ2-2|few
CASSSDRGRNGELFF
TGCGCCAGCAGCTCTGACAGGGGTAGGAACGGGGAGCTGTTTTTT
>-|TRBV7-6|TRBJ1-2|many
CASSSDGYTF
TGTGCCAGCAGCTCGGATGGCTACACCTTC
>-|TRBV5-5|TRBJ1-6|many
CASSAGRSSYNSPLHF
TGTGCCAGCAGCGCCGGACGGAGCTCCTATAATTCACCCCTCCACTTT
>-|TRBV6-2/TRBV6-3|TRBJ2-7|few
CASSTATEQYF
TGTGCCAGCAGTACCGCGACGGAGCAGTACTTC